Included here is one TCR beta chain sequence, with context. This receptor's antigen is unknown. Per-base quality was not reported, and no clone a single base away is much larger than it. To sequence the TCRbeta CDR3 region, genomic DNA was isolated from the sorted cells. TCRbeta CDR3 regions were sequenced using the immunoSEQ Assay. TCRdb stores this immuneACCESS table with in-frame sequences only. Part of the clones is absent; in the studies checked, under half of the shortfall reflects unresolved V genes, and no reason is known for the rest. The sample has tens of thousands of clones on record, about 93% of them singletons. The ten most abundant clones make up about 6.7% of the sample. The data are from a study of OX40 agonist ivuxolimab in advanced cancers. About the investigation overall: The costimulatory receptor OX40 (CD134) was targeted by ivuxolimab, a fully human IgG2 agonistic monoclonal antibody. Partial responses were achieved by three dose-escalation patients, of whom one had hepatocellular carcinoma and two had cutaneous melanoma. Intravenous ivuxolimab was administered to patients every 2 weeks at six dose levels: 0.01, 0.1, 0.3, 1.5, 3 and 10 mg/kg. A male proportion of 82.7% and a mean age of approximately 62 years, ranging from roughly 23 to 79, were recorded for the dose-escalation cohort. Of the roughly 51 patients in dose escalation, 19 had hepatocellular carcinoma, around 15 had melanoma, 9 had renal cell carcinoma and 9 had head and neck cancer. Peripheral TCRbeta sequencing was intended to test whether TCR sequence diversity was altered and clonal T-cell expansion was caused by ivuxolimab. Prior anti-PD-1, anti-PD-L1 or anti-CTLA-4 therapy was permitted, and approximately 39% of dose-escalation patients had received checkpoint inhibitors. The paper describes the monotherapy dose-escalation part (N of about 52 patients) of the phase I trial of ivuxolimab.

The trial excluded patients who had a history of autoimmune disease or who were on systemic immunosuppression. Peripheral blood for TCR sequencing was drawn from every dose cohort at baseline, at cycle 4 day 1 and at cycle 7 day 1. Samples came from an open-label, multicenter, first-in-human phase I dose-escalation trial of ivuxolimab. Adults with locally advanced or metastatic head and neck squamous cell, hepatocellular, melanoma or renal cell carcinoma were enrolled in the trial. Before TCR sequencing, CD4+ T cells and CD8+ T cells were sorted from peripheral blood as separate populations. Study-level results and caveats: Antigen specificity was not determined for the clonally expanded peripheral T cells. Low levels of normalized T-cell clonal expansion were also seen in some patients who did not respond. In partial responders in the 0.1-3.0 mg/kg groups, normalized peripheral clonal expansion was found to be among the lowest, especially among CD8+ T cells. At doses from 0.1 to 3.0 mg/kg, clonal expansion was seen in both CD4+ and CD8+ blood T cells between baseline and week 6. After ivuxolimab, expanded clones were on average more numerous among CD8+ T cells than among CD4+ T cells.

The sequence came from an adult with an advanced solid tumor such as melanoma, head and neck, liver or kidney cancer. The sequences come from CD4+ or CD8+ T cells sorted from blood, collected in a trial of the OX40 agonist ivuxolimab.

At the DNA level, the sequence is TGTGCCGTACCGAAGACTATTGAAGATGAGCAGTTCTTC. Translation gives CAVPKTIEDEQFF. This sequence uses TRBV2 and TRBJ2-1; tentative D gene TRBD2, with 5 bases matching. V is clipped by 11 bases and J by 8 bases, and the sequence between their germline boundaries is 19 bases long. According to the germline V gene, CDR1 reads SNHLY and CDR2 reads FYNNEI. Spanning cysteine to phenylalanine, the CDR3 consists of 13 amino acids. Only the CDR3 DNA stays, 39 bases, in frame from base 1.